This is a list of T cell receptor beta chains from one sample in a study of cytomegalovirus exposure and HLA in healthy donors. The table came from immunoSEQ multiplex PCR; TCRdb's copy has only in-frame clones and leaves some out. This repertoire shows under 150,000 clones, 80% to 90% found once; its top ten account for approximately 5.6%. Sequenced: PBMCs. Source of these receptors: a woman in her thirties or forties in good health and CMV-seropositive. CDR3s include the opening cysteine and the closing phenylalanine or tryptophan. Each record gives: V gene, J gene, clone size, D gene, CDR3 DNA, CDR3 protein. The D gene is left open where the match is weak. Clone size is stated in some rows and not others, as once, few, many or a class when expanded.

V: TRBV10-3
J: TRBJ1-1
size: -
D: -
DNA: TGTGCCATCAGCGCGGAACGGTGGGAGACTGAAGCTTTCTTT
CDR3: CAISAERWETEAFF

V: TRBV5-1
J: TRBJ1-1
size: -
D: TRBD1
DNA: TGCGCCAGCAGCTTGGCCGGGACAGGGGGCAACACTGAAGCTTTCTTT
CDR3: CASSLAGTGGNTEAFF

V: TRBV18
J: TRBJ2-2
size: -
D: -
DNA: TGTGCCAGCTCACCTCGGGACAAAGGTGGCGGGGAGCTGTTTTTT
CDR3: CASSPRDKGGGELFF

V: TRBV7-9
J: TRBJ1-2
size: few
D: -
DNA: TGTGCCAGCAGCCCAAGAGAGAGCTATGGCTACACCTTC
CDR3: CASSPRESYGYTF

V: TRBV19
J: TRBJ1-5
size: -
D: -
DNA: TGTGCCAGTAGTATTCGCGAGGGCCGCTTAGATAGCAATCAGCCCCAGCATTTT
CDR3: CASSIREGRLDSNQPQHF

V: TRBV9
J: TRBJ2-5
size: -
D: -
DNA: TGTGCCAGCAGCGTCCCCCCCGTAGAAACCCAGTACTTC
CDR3: CASSVPPVETQYF

V: TRBV4-2
J: TRBJ2-3
size: -
D: TRBD2
DNA: TGTGCCAGCAGCCAAGAGTCTAGCGGGAGATTCCCAGATACGCAGTATTTT
CDR3: CASSQESSGRFPDTQYF

V: TRBV6-1
J: TRBJ2-3
size: -
D: TRBD1
DNA: TGTGCCAGCAGTGAAGGCCTACAGGGGTTGTTGTTCCCAGATACGCAGTATTTT
CDR3: CASSEGLQGLLFPDTQYF

V: TRBV7-9
J: TRBJ2-5
size: -
D: TRBD1
DNA: TGTGCCAGCAGCTTCATGCACCGACAGGGTCCCCAAGAGACCCAGTACTTC
CDR3: CASSFMHRQGPQETQYF

V: TRBV9
J: TRBJ1-1
size: -
D: TRBD1
DNA: TGTGCCAGCAGCGTAACAGGGGCCGGAGGCACTGAAGCTTTCTTT
CDR3: CASSVTGAGGTEAFF

V: TRBV18
J: TRBJ2-3
size: -
D: TRBD1
DNA: TGTGCCAGCTCACCCCAGGGGGTTGGGACAGATACGCAGTATTTT
CDR3: CASSPQGVGTDTQYF

V: TRBV6-1
J: TRBJ1-5
size: -
D: -
DNA: TGTGCCAGCAGTGAAACAGGAGCAGGAAATCAGCCCCAGCATTTT
CDR3: CASSETGAGNQPQHF

V: TRBV10-3
J: TRBJ2-3
size: -
D: TRBD1
DNA: TGTGCCTCCGTGGGACAGGGGACAGATACGCAGTATTTT
CDR3: CASVGQGTDTQYF

V: TRBV7-3
J: TRBJ2-3
size: -
D: -
DNA: TGTGCCAGCAGCTTCCCCGAGGGCTCTTACACAGATACGCAGTATTTT
CDR3: CASSFPEGSYTDTQYF

V: TRBV7-2
J: TRBJ2-7
size: -
D: TRBD1
DNA: TGTGCCAGCAGCTTAGGGGGGACAGGGACTTACGAGCAGTACTTC
CDR3: CASSLGGTGTYEQYF

V: TRBV11-2
J: TRBJ2-1
size: -
D: TRBD1
DNA: TGTGCCAGCAGCTTCGGGACAGGGCCTTACAATGAGCAGTTCTTC
CDR3: CASSFGTGPYNEQFF

V: TRBV6-1
J: TRBJ2-7
size: -
D: TRBD1
DNA: TGTGCCAGCAGTGAATTACGGAGGGACAGGGTCTACGAGCAGTACTTC
CDR3: CASSELRRDRVYEQYF

V: TRBV11-2
J: TRBJ1-1
size: -
D: -
DNA: TGTGCCAGCAGCTTAGATCGGGCCAAGGGGTCTGAAGCTTTCTTT
CDR3: CASSLDRAKGSEAFF

V: TRBV10-3
J: TRBJ1-4
size: -
D: TRBD1
DNA: TGTGCCATCAGCCCAGGAGGGACAGGGTACACTAATGAAAAACTGTTTTTT
CDR3: CAISPGGTGYTNEKLFF

V: TRBV7-9
J: TRBJ1-2
size: -
D: TRBD1
DNA: TGTGCCAGCAGCTCGGGACAGGTCGGGCTACCTATCCGGTATGGCTACACCTTC
CDR3: CASSSGQVGLPIRYGYTF

V: TRBV5-6
J: TRBJ1-2
size: -
D: TRBD1
DNA: TGTGCCAGCAGCCCGACAGGGTTCTATGGCTACACCTTC
CDR3: CASSPTGFYGYTF

V: TRBV7-2
J: TRBJ1-5
size: -
D: -
DNA: TGTGCCAGCAGCTTAGCGGAAAGGGGCGGTCAGCCCCAGCATTTT
CDR3: CASSLAERGGQPQHF

V: TRBV27
J: TRBJ2-3
size: once
D: -
DNA: TGTGCCAGCAGTTTATGGGGGGTAAGCACAGATACGCAGTATTTT
CDR3: CASSLWGVSTDTQYF

V: TRBV7-2
J: TRBJ2-7
size: -
D: -
DNA: TGTGCCAGCAGCCGTGGACAAGTTCGCGTCTACGAGCAGTACTTC
CDR3: CASSRGQVRVYEQYF

V: TRBV19
J: TRBJ2-7
size: -
D: -
DNA: TGTGCCAGTAGTATTGCGGATGGCCACGAGCAGTACTTC
CDR3: CASSIADGHEQYF

V: TRBV28
J: TRBJ1-1
size: -
D: -
DNA: TGTGCCAGCAGGGACTCGATCCGAAGAGGCTCTGAAGCTTTCTTT
CDR3: CASRDSIRRGSEAFF

V: TRBV10-3
J: TRBJ1-4
size: few
D: -
DNA: TGTGCCATCAGTGGGGAAGGGAGAAGGGAAAAACTGTTTTTT
CDR3: CAISGEGRREKLFF

V: TRBV29-1
J: TRBJ2-3
size: -
D: -
DNA: TGCAGCGCCCCGTGGGGCACCAGCACAGATACGCAGTATTTT
CDR3: CSAPWGTSTDTQYF

V: TRBV19
J: TRBJ1-1
size: few
D: -
DNA: TGTGCCAGTAGTACCACGGTGAACACTGAAGCTTTCTTT
CDR3: CASSTTVNTEAFF

V: TRBV7-6
J: TRBJ2-5
size: -
D: TRBD1
DNA: TGTGCCAGCAGCCACCAGACAGGGCTGAAGACCCAGTACTTC
CDR3: CASSHQTGLKTQYF

V: TRBV9
J: TRBJ2-3
size: -
D: TRBD1
DNA: TGTGCCAGCAGCCCGAGGGGGCAGGATGCAGATACGCAGTATTTT
CDR3: CASSPRGQDADTQYF

V: TRBV10-3
J: TRBJ2-3
size: once
D: TRBD2
DNA: TGTGCCATCAGTGAGTCGGAGCTAGCGGGAGGGCCCGGGACGGATACGCAGTATTTT
CDR3: CAISESELAGGPGTDTQYF

V: TRBV5-4
J: TRBJ2-1
size: -
D: TRBD1
DNA: TGTGCCAGCAGCTTGGACTCAGGGGGCTCCTACAATGAGCAGTTCTTC
CDR3: CASSLDSGGSYNEQFF

V: TRBV10-3
J: TRBJ1-4
size: -
D: TRBD1
DNA: TGTGCCATCAGTGAGTCTAGGGGACAGGCTTTAGGAAAACTGTTTTTT
CDR3: CAISESRGQALGKLFF

V: TRBV18
J: TRBJ1-1
size: -
D: -
DNA: TGTGCCAGCTCACCAGTACCGGGCACAGGTCCTACTGAAGCTTTCTTT
CDR3: CASSPVPGTGPTEAFF

V: TRBV25-1
J: TRBJ1-3
size: -
D: -
DNA: TGTGCCAGCAGTTTAGACAGGTCGGGAGGAAACACCATATATTTT
CDR3: CASSLDRSGGNTIYF

V: TRBV12-5
J: TRBJ2-1
size: -
D: -
DNA: TGTGCTAGTGGTTTGGCAGGGGTCAATGAGCAGTTCTTC
CDR3: CASGLAGVNEQFF

V: TRBV6-1
J: TRBJ2-7
size: -
D: TRBD1
DNA: TGTGCCAGCAGTGGCACGGGACAGGCCTTCTCCTACGAGCAGTACTTC
CDR3: CASSGTGQAFSYEQYF

V: TRBV9
J: TRBJ1-1
size: -
D: -
DNA: TGTGCCAGCAGCTTAATCAGGGATTCAGAAGCTTTCTTT
CDR3: CASSLIRDSEAFF

V: TRBV6-1
J: TRBJ1-5
size: -
D: -
DNA: TGTGCCAGCAGTGACGAGAGTCGCAATCAGCCCCAGCATTTT
CDR3: CASSDESRNQPQHF

V: TRBV7-3
J: TRBJ2-3
size: -
D: -
DNA: TGTGCCAGCAGCTTATTGGGCGGTGGGGGGAGCACAGATACGCAGTATTTT
CDR3: CASSLLGGGGSTDTQYF

V: TRBV6-5
J: TRBJ2-7
size: -
D: TRBD1
DNA: TGTGCCAGCAGTGCGCCGGGACAGGGTAACGAGCAGTACTTC
CDR3: CASSAPGQGNEQYF

V: TRBV28
J: TRBJ2-2
size: -
D: -
DNA: TGTGCCAGCAGCTCATTGGGCGGGGCTAGAGCGAACACCGGGGAGCTGTTTTTT
CDR3: CASSSLGGARANTGELFF

V: TRBV19
J: TRBJ1-5
size: -
D: -
DNA: TGTGCCAGTTGTGCAGGGCATAGCAATCAGCCCCAGCATTTT
CDR3: CASCAGHSNQPQHF

V: TRBV5-1
J: TRBJ2-3
size: few
D: TRBD2
DNA: TGCGCCAGCAGTCGAAGCGGGGGAACTAGCACAGATACGCAGTATTTT
CDR3: CASSRSGGTSTDTQYF

V: TRBV30
J: TRBJ1-2
size: -
D: -
DNA: TGTGCCTGGACCGTACAGGAACCCTATGGCTACACCTTC
CDR3: CAWTVQEPYGYTF

V: TRBV5-6
J: TRBJ1-1
size: -
D: -
DNA: TGTGCCAGCAGCCTTGCCAGGGAAGAAGCTTTCTTT
CDR3: CASSLAREEAFF

V: TRBV4-3
J: TRBJ2-7
size: few
D: -
DNA: TGCGCCAGCAGCCAAGAATACCTAACCGAGCAGTACTTC
CDR3: CASSQEYLTEQYF

V: TRBV7-6
J: TRBJ2-7
size: once
D: -
DNA: TGTGCCAGCAGCTTAGGGGAACAGGGAAGCTACGAGCAGTACTTC
CDR3: CASSLGEQGSYEQYF

V: TRBV29-1
J: TRBJ2-1
size: once
D: TRBD2
DNA: TGCAGTAGCGGGATCTCCTACAATGAGCAGTTCTTC
CDR3: CSSGISYNEQFF

V: TRBV6-6
J: TRBJ1-1
size: -
D: TRBD1
DNA: TGTGCCAGCAGTCGACAGGGTGGCACTGAAGCTTTCTTT
CDR3: CASSRQGGTEAFF

V: TRBV6-5
J: TRBJ2-7
size: -
D: -
DNA: TGTGCCAGCAGGCGTCGAGGGAGTAGGGCCTACGAGCAGTACTTC
CDR3: CASRRRGSRAYEQYF

V: TRBV29-1
J: TRBJ2-3
size: -
D: -
DNA: TGCAGCGTTGAAGATCTTGTGTGGCGGGATAGCACAGATACGCAGTATTTT
CDR3: CSVEDLVWRDSTDTQYF

V: TRBV19
J: TRBJ1-5
size: -
D: TRBD1
DNA: TGTGCCAGTAGTGTTGCAGGGGGCAGGAACCAGCCCCAGCATTTT
CDR3: CASSVAGGRNQPQHF

V: TRBV5-6
J: TRBJ2-1
size: -
D: -
DNA: TGTGCCAGCAGCTTTGCTATGGGGAGAAGGAATGAGCAGTTCTTC
CDR3: CASSFAMGRRNEQFF

V: TRBV9
J: TRBJ2-1
size: -
D: TRBD2
DNA: TGTGCCAGCAGCACCCAAGCGGGGGGGCCTATAATTGAGCAGTTCTTC
CDR3: CASSTQAGGPIIEQFF

V: TRBV5-4
J: TRBJ1-2
size: -
D: -
DNA: TGTGCCAGCAGCTTGGACAGAGCTAACTATGGCTACACCTTC
CDR3: CASSLDRANYGYTF

V: TRBV7-8
J: TRBJ1-6
size: -
D: TRBD1
DNA: TGTGCCAGCAGACCAGTAGGGGGCAGGGGCCATTCACCCCTCCACTTT
CDR3: CASRPVGGRGHSPLHF

V: TRBV28
J: TRBJ1-5
size: -
D: -
DNA: TGTGCCAGCAGTTTAGTGGGGGGTAAGCAGCCCCAGCATTTT
CDR3: CASSLVGGKQPQHF

V: TRBV9
J: TRBJ2-1
size: -
D: TRBD2
DNA: TGTGCCAGCAGCGGGGGACTAGCGGTCAATGAGCAGTTCTTC
CDR3: CASSGGLAVNEQFF